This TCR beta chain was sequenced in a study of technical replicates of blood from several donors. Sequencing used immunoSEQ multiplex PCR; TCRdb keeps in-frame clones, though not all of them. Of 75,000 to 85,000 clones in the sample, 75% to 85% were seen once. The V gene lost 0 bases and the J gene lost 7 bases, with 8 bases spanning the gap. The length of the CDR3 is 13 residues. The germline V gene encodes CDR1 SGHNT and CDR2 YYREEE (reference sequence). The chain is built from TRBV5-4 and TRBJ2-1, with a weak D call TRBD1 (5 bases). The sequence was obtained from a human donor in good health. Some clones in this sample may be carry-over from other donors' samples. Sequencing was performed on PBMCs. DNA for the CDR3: TGTGCCAGCAGCTTGGGCAGGGAAAATGAGCAGTTCTTC. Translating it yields CASSLGRENEQFF.